This T cell receptor beta chain was obtained from a study of blood T cell repertoires in COVID-19. J was trimmed by 4 bases and V by 3 bases; bases with no gene match: 0. This CDR3 is built from 12 residues. The germline V gene has CDR1 LNHDA and CDR2 SQIVND (reference sequence). TCRdb's copy holds only in-frame clones and misses some; the assay was immunoSEQ multiplex PCR. The table has roughly 190,000 clones, more than 75% seen once; the top ten hold roughly 3.6%. The clonotype comes from a man between 18 and 29 years old with active or convalescent COVID-19. The material sequenced was peripheral blood. The chain combines TRBV19 with TRBJ2-7, with 7 bases that match TRBD2. This chain's CDR3 is CASSMGGYEQYF. As DNA, the CDR3 is TGTGCCAGTAGTATGGGGGGGTACGAGCAGTACTTC.